Below are 2 T cell receptor beta chains sequenced from a single sample in a study of CD8+ T cells in alopecia areata. RNA was extracted and reverse transcribed into cDNA as the sequencing template. TCRdb's copy holds only in-frame clones and misses some; the assay was immunoSEQ multiplex PCR. The sample has 200,000 to 250,000 clones, about 58% seen once. Treatment defined: oral pan-JAK inhibitor, 5-10 mg twice daily. The material sequenced was CD4+ T cells sorted from blood, taken at week 4, from a patient treated with tofacitinib. Receptors were obtained from a human donor with alopecia areata.

The rearrangement joins TRBV9 to TRBJ1-2, with TRBD1 matching 7 bases. V trimming: 4 bases; J trimming: 6 bases; junction bases outside the gene matches: 21. The germline gives CDR1 SGDLS, CDR2 YYNGEE. This CDR3 has 18 amino acids. The CDR3 DNA reads TGTGCCAGCAGCCCCCGGGCCGGCAGGGGGTCTGGGTTGGATGGCTACACCTTC. Its protein product is CASSPRAGRGSGLDGYTF.

This chain uses TRBV18 with TRBJ1-1, with 7 bases fitting TRBD1. This CDR3 spans 15 amino acids. Unmatched junction bases numbered 11, after V lost 5 bases and J lost 5 bases. Germline V CDR1 and CDR2: KGHSH, LQKENI. CDR3 loop: CASSFTKGQLTEAFF. CDR3 coding DNA: TGTGCCAGCTCATTTACTAAGGGACAGTTGACTGAAGCTTTCTTT.